This T cell receptor (beta chain) was retrieved from a study of multiple sclerosis patients with progressive multifocal leukoencephalopathy. Whole-study context: Longitudinal control samples came from natalizumab-treated multiple sclerosis patients without PML.

With regard to this clone: The antigen is unknown.

Between the trimmed V and J ends, which lost 4 bases and 4 bases, there was a span of 11 bases. The V gene's germline CDR1 is SNHLY and CDR2 FYNNEI. The CDR3 contains 14 residues. Time point of the sample: before natalizumab initiation. Before the first natalizumab infusion, T0 blood samples were taken. Only in-frame clones appear in the TCRdb table, and some are missing; sequencing was by immunoSEQ multiplex PCR. The table has fewer than 35,000 clones, around 93% seen once. Findings and limits, study-wide: Findings may reflect JC virus infection or just general immunocompromise. Before and during natalizumab, the clones expanded at PML already existed.

This TCR came from a young man with multiple sclerosis. The chain is built from TRBV2 and TRBJ1-3, with a tentative D call TRBD1 (5 bases). Sequences were obtained from PBMCs. CDR3 region: CASSGQLGGNTIYF. The CDR3, as DNA: TGTGCCAGCAGTGGACAGCTAGGGGGAAACACCATATATTTT.